This paragraph covers one T cell receptor (beta chain) sequence. The antigen is unknown. Ahead of sequencing, the ViraFEST assay grew antigen-specific CD4+ T cells using viral peptide pools. Once cultured for 10 days, the cells underwent separation to obtain CD4+ T cells. Nucleocapsid antibody tests were negative, and the vaccine recipients had no prior SARS-CoV-2 infection. Both day 3 and day 7 saw half the medium replaced with IL-2 medium. Only in-frame clones appear in the TCRdb table, and some are missing; sequencing was by immunoSEQ multiplex PCR. The sample holds 35,000 to 40,000 clones, about 60% seen once. The sample originates from a study of vaccination effects on CD4 cells after COVID-19. This TCR came from a human donor who received a COVID-19 vaccine. Sequencing was performed on CD4+ T cells from PBMCs cultured with HCoV-OC43 spike peptides, taken before COVID-19 vaccination. Indicated subset: HCoV-OC43 spike overlapping peptide pool stimulation.

This chain's CDR3 is CASSYRARTYEQYF. As DNA, the CDR3 is TGTGCCAGCAGTTACCGGGCCCGAACCTACGAGCAGTACTTC. The chain joins TRBV6-6 to TRBJ2-7; D is ambiguous. The ends were cut back, 2 bases at V and 2 bases at J, with 10 bases in the middle. This CDR3 region has 14 residues. The germline V gene has CDR1 MNHNY and CDR2 SVGAGI (reference sequence).